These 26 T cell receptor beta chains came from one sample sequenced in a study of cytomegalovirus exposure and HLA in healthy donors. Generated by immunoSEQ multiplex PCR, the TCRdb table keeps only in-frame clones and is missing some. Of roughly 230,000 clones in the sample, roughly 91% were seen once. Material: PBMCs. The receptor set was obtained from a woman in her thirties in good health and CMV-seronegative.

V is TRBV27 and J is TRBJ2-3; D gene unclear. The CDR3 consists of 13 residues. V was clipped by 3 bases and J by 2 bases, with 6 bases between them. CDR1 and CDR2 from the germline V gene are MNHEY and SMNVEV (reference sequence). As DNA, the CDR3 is TGTGCCAGCAGTTTTAGCCCCACAGATACGCAGTATTTT. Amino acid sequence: CASSFSPTDTQYF.

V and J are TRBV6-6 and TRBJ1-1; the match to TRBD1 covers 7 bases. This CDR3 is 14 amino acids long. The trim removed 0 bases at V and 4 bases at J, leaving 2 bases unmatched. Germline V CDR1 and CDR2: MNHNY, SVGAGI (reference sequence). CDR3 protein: CASSYSQGVTEAFF. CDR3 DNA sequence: TGTGCCAGCAGTTACTCGCAGGGGGTCACTGAAGCTTTCTTT.

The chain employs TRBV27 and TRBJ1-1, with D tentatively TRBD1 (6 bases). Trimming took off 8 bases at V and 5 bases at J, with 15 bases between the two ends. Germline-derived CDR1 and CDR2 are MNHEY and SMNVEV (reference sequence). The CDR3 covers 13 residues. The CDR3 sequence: CASAPTGTTEAFF. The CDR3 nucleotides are TGTGCCAGCGCCCCTACAGGGACGACTGAAGCTTTCTTT.

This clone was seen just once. CDR3 residues: CASRDSGTGELFF. CDR3 coding DNA: TGTGCCAGTCGGGACTCCGGGACCGGGGAGCTGTTTTTT. This chain connects TRBV9 to TRBJ2-2; the D gene is possibly TRBD2 (6 bases). Trimming took 8 bases from V and 5 from J, leaving 13 bases between them. Germline V gene lookup returns CDR1 SGDLS and CDR2 YYNGEE. CDR3 length: 13 residues.

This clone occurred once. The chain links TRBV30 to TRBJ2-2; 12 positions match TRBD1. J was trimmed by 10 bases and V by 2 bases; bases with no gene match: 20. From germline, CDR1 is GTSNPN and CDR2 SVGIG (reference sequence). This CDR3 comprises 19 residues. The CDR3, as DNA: TGTGCCTGGAGTCAGGGACAGGGGGCACTTGGCTTCAGGATCAAGGAGCTGTTTTTT. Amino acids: CAWSQGQGALGFRIKELFF. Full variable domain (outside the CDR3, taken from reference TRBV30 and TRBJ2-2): SQTIHQWPATLVQPVGSPLSLECTVEGTSNPNLYWYRQAAGRGLQLLFYSVGIGQISSEVPQNLSASRPQDRQFILSSKKLLLSDSGFYLCAWSQGQGALGFRIKELFFGEGSRLTVL.

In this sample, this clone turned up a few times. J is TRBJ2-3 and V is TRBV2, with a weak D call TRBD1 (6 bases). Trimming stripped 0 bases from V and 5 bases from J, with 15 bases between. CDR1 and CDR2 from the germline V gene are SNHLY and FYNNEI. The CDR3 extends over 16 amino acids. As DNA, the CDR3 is TGTGCCAGCAGTGAAGCGCTTATAGGGGGTATAGATACGCAGTATTTT. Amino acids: CASSEALIGGIDTQYF.

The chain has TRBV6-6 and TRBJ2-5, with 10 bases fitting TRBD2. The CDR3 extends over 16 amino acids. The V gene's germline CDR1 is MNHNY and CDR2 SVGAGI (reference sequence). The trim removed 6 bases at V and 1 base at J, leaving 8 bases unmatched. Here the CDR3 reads CASRAPGLASQETQYF. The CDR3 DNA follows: TGTGCCAGCAGGGCTCCGGGACTAGCGAGCCAAGAGACCCAGTACTTC.

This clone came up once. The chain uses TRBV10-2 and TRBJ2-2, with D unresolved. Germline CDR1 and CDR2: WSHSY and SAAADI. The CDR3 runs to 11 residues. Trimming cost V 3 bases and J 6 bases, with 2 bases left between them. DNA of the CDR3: TGCGCCAGCAGTGACCCCGGGGAGCTGTTTTTT. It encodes CASSDPGELFF.

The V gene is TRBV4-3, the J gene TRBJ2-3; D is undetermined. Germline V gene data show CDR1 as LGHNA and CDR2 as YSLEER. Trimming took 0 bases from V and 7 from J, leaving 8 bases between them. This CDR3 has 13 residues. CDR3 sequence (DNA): TGCGCCAGCAGCCAAGATCGGGCTTATACGCAGTATTTT. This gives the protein CASSQDRAYTQYF.

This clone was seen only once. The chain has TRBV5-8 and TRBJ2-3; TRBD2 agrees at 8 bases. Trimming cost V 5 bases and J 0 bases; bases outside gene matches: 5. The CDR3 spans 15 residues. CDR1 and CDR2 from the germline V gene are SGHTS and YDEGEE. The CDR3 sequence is CASRWGGRSTDTQYF. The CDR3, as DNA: TGTGCCAGCAGGTGGGGCGGGAGGAGCACAGATACGCAGTATTTT.

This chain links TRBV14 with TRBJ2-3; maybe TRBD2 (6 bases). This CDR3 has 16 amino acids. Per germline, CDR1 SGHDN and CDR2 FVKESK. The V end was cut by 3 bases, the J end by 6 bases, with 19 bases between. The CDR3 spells CASSHPGLPSQDTQYF. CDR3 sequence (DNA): TGTGCCAGCAGCCACCCGGGACTTCCCTCACAGGATACGCAGTATTTT.

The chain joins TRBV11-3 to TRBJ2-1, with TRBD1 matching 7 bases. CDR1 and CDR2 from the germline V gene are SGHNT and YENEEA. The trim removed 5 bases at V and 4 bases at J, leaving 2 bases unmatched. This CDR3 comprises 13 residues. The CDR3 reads CASSPGQYNEQFF. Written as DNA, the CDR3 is TGTGCCAGCAGCCCGGGACAGTACAATGAGCAGTTCTTC.

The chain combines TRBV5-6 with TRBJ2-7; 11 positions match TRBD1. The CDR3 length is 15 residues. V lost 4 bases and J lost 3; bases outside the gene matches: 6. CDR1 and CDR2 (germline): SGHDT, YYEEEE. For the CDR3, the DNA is TGTGCCAGCAGCGGCCCGGGACAGGGGGACTACGAGCAGTACTTC. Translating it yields CASSGPGQGDYEQYF.

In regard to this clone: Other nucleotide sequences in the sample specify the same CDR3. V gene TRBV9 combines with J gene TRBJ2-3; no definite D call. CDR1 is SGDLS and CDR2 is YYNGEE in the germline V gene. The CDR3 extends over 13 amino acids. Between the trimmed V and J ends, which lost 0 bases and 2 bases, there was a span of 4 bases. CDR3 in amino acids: CASSVVTTDTQYF. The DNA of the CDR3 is TGTGCCAGCAGCGTAGTGACCACAGATACGCAGTATTTT.

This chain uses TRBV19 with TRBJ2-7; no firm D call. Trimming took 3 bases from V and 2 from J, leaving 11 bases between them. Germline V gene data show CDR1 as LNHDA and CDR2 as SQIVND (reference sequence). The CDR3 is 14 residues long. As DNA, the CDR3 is TGTGCCAGTAGTATCTCGGGCCGAACCTACGAGCAGTACTTC. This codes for CASSISGRTYEQYF.

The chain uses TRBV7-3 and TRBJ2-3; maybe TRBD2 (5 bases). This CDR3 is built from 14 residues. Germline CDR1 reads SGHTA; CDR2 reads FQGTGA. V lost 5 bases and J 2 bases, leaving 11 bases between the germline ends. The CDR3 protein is CASSPGLNTDTQYF. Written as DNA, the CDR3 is TGTGCCAGCAGCCCCGGACTTAACACAGATACGCAGTATTTT.

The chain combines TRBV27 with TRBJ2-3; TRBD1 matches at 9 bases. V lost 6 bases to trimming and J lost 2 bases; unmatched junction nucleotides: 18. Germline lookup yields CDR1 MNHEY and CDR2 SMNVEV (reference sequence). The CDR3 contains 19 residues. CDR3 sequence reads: CASRNRGPSSESITDTQYF. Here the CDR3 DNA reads TGTGCCAGCAGGAACAGGGGGCCGTCTAGCGAGTCCATCACAGATACGCAGTATTTT.

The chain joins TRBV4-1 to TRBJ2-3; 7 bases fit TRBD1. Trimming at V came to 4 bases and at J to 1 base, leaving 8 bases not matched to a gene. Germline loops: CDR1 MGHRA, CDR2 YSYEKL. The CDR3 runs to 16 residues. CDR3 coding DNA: TGCGCCAGCAGCCCCCGGGACAGTTCGGGCACAGATACGCAGTATTTT. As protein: CASSPRDSSGTDTQYF.

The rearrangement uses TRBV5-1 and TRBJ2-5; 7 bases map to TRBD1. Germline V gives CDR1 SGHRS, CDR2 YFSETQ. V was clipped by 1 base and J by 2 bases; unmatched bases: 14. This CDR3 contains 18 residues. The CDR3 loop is CASSLFNRGGVRQETQYF. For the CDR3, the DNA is TGCGCCAGCAGCTTGTTTAACAGGGGTGGTGTCAGGCAAGAGACCCAGTACTTC.

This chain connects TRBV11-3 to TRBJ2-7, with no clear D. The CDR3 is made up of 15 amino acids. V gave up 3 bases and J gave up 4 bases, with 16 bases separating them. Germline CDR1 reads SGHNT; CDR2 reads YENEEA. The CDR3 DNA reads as TGTGCCAGCAGCTTCTCTGAGATCGGACCGTACGAGCAGTACTTC. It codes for CASSFSEIGPYEQYF.

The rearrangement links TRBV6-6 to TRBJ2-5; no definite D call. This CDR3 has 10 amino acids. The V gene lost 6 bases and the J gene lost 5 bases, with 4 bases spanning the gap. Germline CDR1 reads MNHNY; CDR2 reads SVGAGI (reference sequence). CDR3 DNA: TGTGCCAGCAGGGCGGAGACCCAGTACTTC. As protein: CASRAETQYF.

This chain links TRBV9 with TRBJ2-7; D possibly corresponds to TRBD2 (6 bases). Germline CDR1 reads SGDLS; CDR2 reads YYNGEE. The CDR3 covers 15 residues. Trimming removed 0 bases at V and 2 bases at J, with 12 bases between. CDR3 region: CASSVGVAATYEQYF. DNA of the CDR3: TGTGCCAGCAGCGTAGGGGTAGCGGCTACCTACGAGCAGTACTTC.

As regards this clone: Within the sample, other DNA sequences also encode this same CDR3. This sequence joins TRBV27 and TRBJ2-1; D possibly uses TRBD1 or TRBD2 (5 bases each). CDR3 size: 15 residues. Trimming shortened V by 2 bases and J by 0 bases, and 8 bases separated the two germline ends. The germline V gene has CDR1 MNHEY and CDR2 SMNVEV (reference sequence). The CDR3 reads CASSLGGGSYNEQFF. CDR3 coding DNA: TGTGCCAGCAGTTTAGGTGGGGGCTCCTACAATGAGCAGTTCTTC.

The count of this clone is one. The CDR3 nucleotides are TGTGCCAGCAGTCGGCTACAGGGTCGTGAGCAGTACTTC. Amino acids: CASSRLQGREQYF. The gene calls are TRBV27 and TRBJ2-7; D may be TRBD1 (6 bases). Trimming took 5 bases from V and 7 from J, leaving 15 bases between them. Germline CDR1 is MNHEY and CDR2 is SMNVEV (reference sequence). The CDR3 runs 13 residues.

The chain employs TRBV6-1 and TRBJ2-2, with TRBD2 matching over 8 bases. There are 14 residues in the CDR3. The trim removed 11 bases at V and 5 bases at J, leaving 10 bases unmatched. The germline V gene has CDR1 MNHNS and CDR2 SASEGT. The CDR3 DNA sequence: TGTGCCCACGCGGGGTCTAGCGGGACCGGGGAGCTGTTTTTT. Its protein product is CAHAGSSGTGELFF.

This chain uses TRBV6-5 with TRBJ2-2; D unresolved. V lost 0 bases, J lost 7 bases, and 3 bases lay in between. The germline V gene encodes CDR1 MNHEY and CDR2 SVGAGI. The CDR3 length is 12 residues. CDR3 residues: CASSYSVGELFF. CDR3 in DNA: TGTGCCAGCAGTTACTCCGTCGGGGAGCTGTTTTTT.